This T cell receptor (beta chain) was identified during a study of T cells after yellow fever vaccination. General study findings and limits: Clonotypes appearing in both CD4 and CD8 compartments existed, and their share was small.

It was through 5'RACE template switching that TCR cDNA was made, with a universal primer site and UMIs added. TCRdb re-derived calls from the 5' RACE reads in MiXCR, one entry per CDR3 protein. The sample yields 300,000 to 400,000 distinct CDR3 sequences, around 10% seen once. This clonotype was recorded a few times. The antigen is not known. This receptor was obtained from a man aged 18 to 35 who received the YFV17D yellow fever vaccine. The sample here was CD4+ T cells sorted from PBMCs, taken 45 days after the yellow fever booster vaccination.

This CDR3 is CASSPLDQSGELFF. The CDR3 coding sequence is TGTGCCAGCTCACCGCTCGATCAGTCCGGGGAGCTGTTTTTT. The V gene is TRBV18, the J gene TRBJ2-2; the D is unclear. Trimming left V 3 bases short and J 6 bases short, with 11 bases between. The CDR3 consists of 14 residues. Per germline, CDR1 KGHSH and CDR2 LQKENI.